This T cell receptor (beta chain) was identified during a study of beta chain features in type 1 diabetes. Study as a whole: Healthy donors and patients had similar age, gender and cell yields.

This clone appeared a few times. No antigen is known for it. The same CDR3 arises from other DNA sequences in this sample as well. Germline V gene data show CDR1 as GTSNPN and CDR2 as SVGIG (reference sequence). V dropped 0 bases and J dropped 5; count of bases not matched to a gene: 4. This CDR3 region has 15 residues. Study-level findings and limits: Insertion counts at VDJ junctions were lower in type 1 diabetes patients, who also showed more deletions there. Possible PCR preference for shorter templates applied equally to patients and controls.

cDNA synthesis used the whole RNA isolate, giving expressed TCRB sequences. Profiling relied on immunoSEQ multiplex PCR, and the TCRdb table lists in-frame clones only, not all of them. The sample consists of hundreds of thousands of clones, approximately 30% of them appearing once. The chain recombines TRBV30 with TRBJ2-1; 10 nucleotides agree with TRBD2. Sequencing used naive CD4+ T cells from blood. This clonotype originated in a man between 18 and 35 years old in good health. The DNA for the CDR3 is TGTGCCTGGAGTGTACGACTAGCGGGTGACAATGAGCAGTTCTTC. Amino acid sequence: CAWSVRLAGDNEQFF.